The clone carrying this TCR beta chain has ten or more counts. Its antigen is not identified. Its ends do not fully match the called genes, so a read error is possible. RNA transcripts were the template for amplifying TCR beta CDR3 regions. First-round RT-PCR with HTBI primers amplified the TCR CDR3 region. TCRdb independently ran MiXCR on the multiplex PCR reads; one entry per CDR3 protein. The sample consists of 300,000 or so distinct CDR3 sequences, around 23% of them appearing once. This specimen belongs to a study of T cells in Graves' hyperthyroidism and ophthalmopathy. Study-level points and caveats: Stable hyperthyroidism was told apart from ophthalmopathy by a model built on 13 V-J features.

Graves' hyperthyroidism qualified as stable when ophthalmopathy did not progress within 18 months. The sample comprised blood. This receptor was taken from a woman aged 50 to 60 with Graves' hyperthyroidism.

The CDR3 reads CASNQGSTGYGYTF. The CDR3 nucleotides read TGTGCCAGCAACCAAGGAAGTACAGGTTATGGCTACACCTTC. The V and J genes are TRBV3-1 and TRBJ1-2, with a weak D call TRBD1 (5 bases). The germline CDR1 and CDR2 sequences are LGHDT and YNNKEL (reference sequence). The CDR3 has 14 amino acids. The entire variable domain, with the rest obtained from reference TRBV3-1 and TRBJ1-2, is as follows: DTAVSQTPKYLVTQMGNDKSIKCEQNLGHDTMYWYKQDSKKFLKIMFSYNNKELIINETVPNRFSPKSPDKAHLNLHINSLELGDSAVYFCASNQGSTGYGYTFGSGTRLTVV.